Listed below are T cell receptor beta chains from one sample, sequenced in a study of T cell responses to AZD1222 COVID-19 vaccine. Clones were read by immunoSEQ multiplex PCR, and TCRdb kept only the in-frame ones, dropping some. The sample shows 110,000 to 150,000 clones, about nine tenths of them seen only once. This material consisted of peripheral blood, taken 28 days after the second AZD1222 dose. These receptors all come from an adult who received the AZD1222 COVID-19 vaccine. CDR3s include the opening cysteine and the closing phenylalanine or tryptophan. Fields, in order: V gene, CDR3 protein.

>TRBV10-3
CAISESGTGSEKLFF
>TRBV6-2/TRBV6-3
CASSFWGQGENGYTF
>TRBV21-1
CASTPEGHGYTF
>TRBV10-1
CASKWALSTDTQYF
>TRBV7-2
CASKTLAGHETQYF
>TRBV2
CASSPAGTSSNEQFF
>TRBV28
CASSSTEGREKLFF
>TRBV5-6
CASSRTGRGETQYF
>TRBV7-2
CASSFSGQYEQYF
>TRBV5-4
CASSFSWGPGSTDTQYF
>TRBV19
CASSSISYGYTF
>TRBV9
CASSPEGQPYQPQHF
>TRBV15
CATSRDAGGPYEQYF
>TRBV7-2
CASSLDRDRGVDEQFF
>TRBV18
CASSRSSTGELFF
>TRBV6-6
CASTPSTDFYEQYF
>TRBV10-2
CASKPGQGEEKLFF
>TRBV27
CASSLLSGDHLDSPLHF
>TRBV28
CASSLNRGGEAFF
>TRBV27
CASSLSRFQVGELFF
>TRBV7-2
CASSQRQGAYEQYF
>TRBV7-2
CASSLSGPGGDTQYF
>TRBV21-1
CASSTGQVDQPQHF
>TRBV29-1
CSVMTDSNQPQHF
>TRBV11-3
CASSLAGQGTNEQFF
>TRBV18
CASSLQYNEQFF
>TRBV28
CASTVAGGPGNTIYF
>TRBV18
CASSEDSSGANVLTF
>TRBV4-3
CASSHAPGERAFF
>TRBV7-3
CASSLGGTRADTQYF
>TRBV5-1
CASSSDRGPAYEQYF
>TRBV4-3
CASSQGTDYEAFF
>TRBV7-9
CASSPTSGLSYEQYF
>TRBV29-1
CSESVGTDTQYF
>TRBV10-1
CATSPSTPYNEQFF
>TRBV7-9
CASSLNREKKDEQFF
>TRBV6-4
CASSAGGEHTEAFF